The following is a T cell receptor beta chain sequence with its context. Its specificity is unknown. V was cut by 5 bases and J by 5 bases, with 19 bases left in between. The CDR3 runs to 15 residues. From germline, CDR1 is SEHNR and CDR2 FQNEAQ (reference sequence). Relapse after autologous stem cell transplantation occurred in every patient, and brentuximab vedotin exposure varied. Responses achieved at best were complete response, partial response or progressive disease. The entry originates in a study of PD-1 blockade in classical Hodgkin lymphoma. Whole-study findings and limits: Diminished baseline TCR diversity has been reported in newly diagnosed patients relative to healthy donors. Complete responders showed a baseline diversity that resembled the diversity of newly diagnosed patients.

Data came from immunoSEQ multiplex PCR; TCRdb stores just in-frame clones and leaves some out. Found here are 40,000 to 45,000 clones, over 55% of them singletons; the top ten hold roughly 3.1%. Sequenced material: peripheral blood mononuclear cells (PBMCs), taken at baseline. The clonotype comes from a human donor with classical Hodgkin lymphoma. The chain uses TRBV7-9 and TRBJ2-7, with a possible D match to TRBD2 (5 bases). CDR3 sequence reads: CASSPAGEHADEQYF. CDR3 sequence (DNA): TGTGCCAGCAGCCCCGCCGGGGAGCATGCTGACGAGCAGTACTTC. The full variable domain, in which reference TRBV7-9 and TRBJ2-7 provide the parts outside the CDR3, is DTGVSQNPRHKITKRGQNVTFRCDPISEHNRLYWYRQTLGQGPEFLTYFQNEAQLEKSRLLSDRFSAERPKGSFSTLEIQRTEQGDSAMYLCASSPAGEHADEQYFGPGTRLTVT.